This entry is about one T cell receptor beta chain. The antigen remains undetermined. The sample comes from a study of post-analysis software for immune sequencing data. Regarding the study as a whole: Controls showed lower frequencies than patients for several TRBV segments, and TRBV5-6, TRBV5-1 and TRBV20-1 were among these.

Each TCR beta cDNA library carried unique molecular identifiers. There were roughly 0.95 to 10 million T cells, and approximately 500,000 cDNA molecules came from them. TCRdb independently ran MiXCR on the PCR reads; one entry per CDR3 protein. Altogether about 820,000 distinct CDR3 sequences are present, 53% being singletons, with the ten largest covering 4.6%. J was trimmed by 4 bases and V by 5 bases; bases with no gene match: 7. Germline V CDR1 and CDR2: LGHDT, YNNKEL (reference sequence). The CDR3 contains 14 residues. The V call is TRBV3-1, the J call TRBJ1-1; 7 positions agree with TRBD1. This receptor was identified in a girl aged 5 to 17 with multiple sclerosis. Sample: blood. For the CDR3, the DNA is TGTGCCAGCAGCGTAGCGACAGGGCCCACTGAAGCTTTCTTT. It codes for CASSVATGPTEAFF.